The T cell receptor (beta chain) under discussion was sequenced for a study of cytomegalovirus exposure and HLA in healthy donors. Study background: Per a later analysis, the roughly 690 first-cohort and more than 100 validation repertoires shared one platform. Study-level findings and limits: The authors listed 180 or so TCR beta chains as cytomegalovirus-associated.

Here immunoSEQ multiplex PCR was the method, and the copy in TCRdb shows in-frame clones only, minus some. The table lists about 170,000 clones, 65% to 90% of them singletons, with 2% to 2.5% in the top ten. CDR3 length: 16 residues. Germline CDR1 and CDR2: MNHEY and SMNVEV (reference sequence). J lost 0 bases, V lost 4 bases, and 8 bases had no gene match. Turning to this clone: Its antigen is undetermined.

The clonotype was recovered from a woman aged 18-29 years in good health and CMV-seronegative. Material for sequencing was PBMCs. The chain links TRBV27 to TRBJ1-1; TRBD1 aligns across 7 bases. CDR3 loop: CASSSWTGGMNTEAFF. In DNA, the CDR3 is TGTGCCAGCAGTTCTTGGACAGGAGGGATGAACACTGAAGCTTTCTTT.